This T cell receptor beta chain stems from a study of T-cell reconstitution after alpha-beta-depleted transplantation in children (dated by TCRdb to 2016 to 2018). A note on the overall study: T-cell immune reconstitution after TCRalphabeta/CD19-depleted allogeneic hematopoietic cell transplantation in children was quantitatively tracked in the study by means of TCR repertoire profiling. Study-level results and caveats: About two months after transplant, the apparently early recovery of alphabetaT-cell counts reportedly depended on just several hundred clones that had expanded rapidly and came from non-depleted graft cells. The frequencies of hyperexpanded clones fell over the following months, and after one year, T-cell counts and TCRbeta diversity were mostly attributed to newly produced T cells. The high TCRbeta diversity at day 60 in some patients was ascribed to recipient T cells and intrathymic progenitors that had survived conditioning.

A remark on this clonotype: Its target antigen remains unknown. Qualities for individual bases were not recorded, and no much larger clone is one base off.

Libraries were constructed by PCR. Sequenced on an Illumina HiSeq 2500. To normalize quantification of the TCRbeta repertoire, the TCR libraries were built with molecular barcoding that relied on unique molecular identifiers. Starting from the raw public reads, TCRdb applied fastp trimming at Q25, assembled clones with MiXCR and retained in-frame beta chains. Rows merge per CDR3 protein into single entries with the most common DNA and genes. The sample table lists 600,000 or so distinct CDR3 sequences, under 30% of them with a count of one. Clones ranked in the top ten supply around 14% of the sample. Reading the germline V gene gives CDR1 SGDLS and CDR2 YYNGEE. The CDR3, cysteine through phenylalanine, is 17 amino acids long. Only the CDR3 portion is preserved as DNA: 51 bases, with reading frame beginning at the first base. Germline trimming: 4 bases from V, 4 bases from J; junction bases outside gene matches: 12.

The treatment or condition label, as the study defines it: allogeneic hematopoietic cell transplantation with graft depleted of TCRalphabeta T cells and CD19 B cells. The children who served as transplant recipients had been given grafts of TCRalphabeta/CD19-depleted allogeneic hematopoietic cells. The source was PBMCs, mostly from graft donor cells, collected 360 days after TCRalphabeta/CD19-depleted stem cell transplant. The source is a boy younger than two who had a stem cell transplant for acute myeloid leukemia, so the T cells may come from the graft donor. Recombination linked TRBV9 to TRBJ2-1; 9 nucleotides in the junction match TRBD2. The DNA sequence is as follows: TGTGCCAGCAGCCCGGGGACTAGCCGTTCTTTTTACAATGAGCAGTTCTTC. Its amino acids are CASSPGTSRSFYNEQFF. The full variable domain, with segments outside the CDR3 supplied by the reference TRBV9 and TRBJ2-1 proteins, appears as DSGVTQTPKHLITATGQRVTLRCSPRSGDLSVYWYQQSLDQGLQFLIQYYNGEERAKGNILERFSAQQFPDLHSELNLSSLELGDSALYFCASSPGTSRSFYNEQFFGPGTRLTVL.